This T cell receptor beta chain was identified during a study of glioma-infiltrating T cells after dendritic cell vaccination. Using immunoSEQ multiplex PCR, the repertoire was profiled, and TCRdb retains in-frame clones only, with some absent. The sample comprises roughly 98,000 clones, 80% to 90% of which are singletons, and more than 15% rests with the top ten. This clone turned up a few times. The V end lost 2 bases, the J end lost 5 bases, and 15 bases lay between the germline ends. This CDR3 is built from 15 residues. Looked up from germline, CDR1 is MNHNY and CDR2 is SVGAGI (reference sequence).

The sample was blood, taken before dendritic cell vaccination. The gene calls are TRBV6-6 and TRBJ1-2, with D perhaps TRBD1 (5 bases). The receptor's source is a human donor with glioblastoma. CDR3 protein: CASSYDGGGIYGYTF. For the CDR3, the DNA is TGTGCCAGCAGTTACGATGGGGGGGGGATTTATGGCTACACCTTC.